This TCR beta chain was profiled in a study of blood T cell repertoires in COVID-19. Method: immunoSEQ multiplex PCR; TCRdb's copy keeps in-frame clones and lacks some. The sample shows some 530,000 clones, approximately 85% of them seen only once. Unmatched junction bases numbered 2, after V lost 2 bases and J lost 8 bases. The germline gives CDR1 SGHRS, CDR2 YFSETQ. This CDR3 is built from 14 residues. This clone was seen only a few times. This chain connects TRBV5-1 to TRBJ1-6; 9 bases are a match to TRBD1. Sample: peripheral blood. This TCR derives from a human donor in a cohort sampled during active COVID-19. For the CDR3, the DNA is TGCGCCAGCAGCTTCGACAGGGGGGATTCACCCCTCCACTTT. Amino acid sequence: CASSFDRGDSPLHF.